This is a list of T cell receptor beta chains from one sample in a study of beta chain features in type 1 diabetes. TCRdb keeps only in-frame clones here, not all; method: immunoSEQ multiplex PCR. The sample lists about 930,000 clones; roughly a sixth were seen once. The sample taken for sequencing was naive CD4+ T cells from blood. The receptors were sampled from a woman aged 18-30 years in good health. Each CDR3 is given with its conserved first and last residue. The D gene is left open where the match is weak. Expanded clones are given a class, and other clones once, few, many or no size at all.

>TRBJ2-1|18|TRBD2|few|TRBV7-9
CASSLALVAGGSYNEQFF
TGTGCCAGCAGCTTAGCCCTTGTAGCGGGAGGCTCCTACAATGAGCAGTTCTTC
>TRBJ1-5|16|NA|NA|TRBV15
CATSFDRDKYNQPQHF
TGTGCCACCAGCTTCGACAGAGACAAGTACAATCAGCCCCAGCATTTT
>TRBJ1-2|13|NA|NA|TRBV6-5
CASSLARAHGYTF
TGTGCCAGCAGCCTCGCCAGGGCCCATGGCTACACCTTC
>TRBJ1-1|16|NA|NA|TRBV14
CASSQAHFWGDTEAFF
TGTGCCAGCAGCCAAGCCCACTTTTGGGGAGACACTGAAGCTTTCTTT
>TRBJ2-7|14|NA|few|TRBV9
CASSVAADTLEQYF
TGTGCCAGCAGCGTAGCGGCGGATACCCTCGAGCAGTACTTC
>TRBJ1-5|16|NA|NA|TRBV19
CASSTDWGLSNQPQHF
TGTGCCAGTAGTACCGACTGGGGGCTTAGCAATCAGCCCCAGCATTTT
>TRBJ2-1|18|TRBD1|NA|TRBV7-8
CASSLAVSGTGVYNEQFF
TGTGCCAGCAGCTTAGCTGTTTCTGGGACAGGGGTCTACAATGAGCAGTTCTTC
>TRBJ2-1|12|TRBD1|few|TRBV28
CASSLPGTGEFF
TGTGCCAGCAGTTTGCCCGGGACAGGAGAGTTCTTC
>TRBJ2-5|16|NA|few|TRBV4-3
CASSQDRPPAGETQYF
TGCGCCAGCAGCCAAGATAGACCACCGGCTGGGGAGACCCAGTACTTC
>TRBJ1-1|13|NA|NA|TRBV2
CASTDQMNTEAFF
TGTGCCAGCACCGACCAAATGAACACTGAAGCTTTCTTT
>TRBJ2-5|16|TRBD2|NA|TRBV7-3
CASSLVPLSAGGVQYF
TGTGCCAGCAGCTTAGTGCCCCTCTCAGCGGGAGGTGTCCAGTACTTC
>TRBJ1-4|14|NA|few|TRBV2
CASSLAGWSEKLFF
TGTGCCAGCAGTCTGGCGGGATGGAGTGAAAAACTGTTTTTT
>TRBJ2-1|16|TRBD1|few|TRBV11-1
CASSSWSGQGSDEQFF
TGTGCCAGCAGCTCTTGGTCGGGACAGGGGAGCGATGAGCAGTTCTTC
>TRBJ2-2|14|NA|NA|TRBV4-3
CASSQGIYTGELFF
TGCGCCAGCAGCCAAGGGATCTACACCGGGGAGCTGTTTTTT
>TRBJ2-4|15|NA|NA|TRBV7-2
CASSPSGDRVNIQYF
TGTGCCAGCAGCCCTAGCGGGGACAGGGTTAACATTCAGTACTTC
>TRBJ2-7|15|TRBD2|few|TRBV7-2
CASSSSGTFTYEQYF
TGTGCCAGCAGCTCTAGCGGGACCTTTACCTACGAGCAGTACTTC
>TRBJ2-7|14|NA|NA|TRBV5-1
CASRWDLSSYEQYF
TGCGCCAGCAGGTGGGACCTCTCCTCCTACGAGCAGTACTTC
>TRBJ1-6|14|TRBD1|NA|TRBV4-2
CASSQGQPNSPLHF
TGTGCCAGCAGCCAGGGACAGCCCAATTCACCCCTCCACTTT
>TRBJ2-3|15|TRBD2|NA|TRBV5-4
CASSLTSGTPYTQYF
TGTGCCAGCAGCCTGACTAGCGGGACCCCATATACGCAGTATTTT
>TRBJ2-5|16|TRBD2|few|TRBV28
CASSQAGTSIQETQYF
TGTGCCAGCAGTCAAGCCGGGACTAGCATACAAGAGACCCAGTACTTC
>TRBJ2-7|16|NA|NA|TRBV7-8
CASSLAPGSLGYEQYF
TGTGCCAGCAGCTTAGCGCCAGGCAGCCTGGGCTACGAGCAGTACTTC
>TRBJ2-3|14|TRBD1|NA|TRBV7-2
CASSPRQGSDTQYF
TGTGCCAGCAGCCCCAGACAGGGCTCAGATACGCAGTATTTT
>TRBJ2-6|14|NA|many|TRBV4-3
CASSLVSGANVLTF
TGCGCCAGCAGCCTCGTCTCTGGGGCCAACGTCCTGACTTTC
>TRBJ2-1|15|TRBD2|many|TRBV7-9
CASSLEASGKAEQFF
TGTGCCAGCAGCTTAGAGGCTAGCGGGAAGGCTGAGCAGTTCTTC
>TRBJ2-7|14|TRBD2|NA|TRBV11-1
CASSLSGRAYEQYF
TGTGCCAGCAGCCTTAGCGGGAGGGCCTACGAGCAGTACTTC
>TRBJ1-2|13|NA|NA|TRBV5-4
CASSQRPNYGYTF
TGTGCCAGCAGCCAAAGACCGAACTATGGCTACACCTTC